Shown below are 25 T cell receptor beta chains from a single sample sequenced in a study of blood T cell repertoires in COVID-19. The table came from immunoSEQ multiplex PCR; TCRdb's copy has only in-frame clones and leaves some out. This sample yields about 50,000 clones, of which about four fifths are seen a single time; approximately 26% belongs to the top ten. Material: peripheral blood. These receptors were obtained from a woman of 80 years or more with COVID-19, enrolled during active disease.

The V gene is TRBV6-2 or TRBV6-3, the J gene TRBJ2-2, with D possibly TRBD2 on 6 matching bases. This CDR3 is 14 amino acids long. Germline CDR1 is MNHEY and CDR2 is SVGEGT. Trimming took off 2 bases at V and 5 bases at J, with 9 bases between the two ends. The CDR3 region is CASSYIGTTGELFF. For the CDR3, the DNA is TGTGCCAGCAGTTACATCGGGACTACCGGGGAGCTGTTTTTT.

This clone was seen a few times. This sequence joins TRBV4-2 and TRBJ2-1; 7 positions agree with TRBD2. The ends lost 1 base at V and 4 bases at J; junction bases unmatched: 4. The length of the CDR3 is 15 residues. Germline V gene data show CDR1 as LGHNA and CDR2 as YNFKEQ. The CDR3 is CASSQGGLTYNEQFF. The CDR3 region has the DNA TGTGCCAGCAGCCAAGGGGGACTAACTTACAATGAGCAGTTCTTC.

The chain is built from TRBV7-3 and TRBJ2-3; perhaps TRBD2 as D (6 bases). Trimming pared 0 bases from V and 0 bases from J, leaving 16 bases between. Germline CDR1 and CDR2: SGHTA and FQGTGA. The CDR3 covers 18 residues. This chain's CDR3 is CASSLTGGVTPSTDTQYF. DNA of the CDR3: TGTGCCAGCAGCTTAACGGGGGGAGTAACCCCGAGCACAGATACGCAGTATTTT.

In nucleotides, the CDR3 is TGTGCCAGCAGCAGATGGGGGGGAAACGCCTACGAGCAGTACTTC. Translated: CASSRWGGNAYEQYF. The V gene is TRBV5-4, the J gene TRBJ2-7, with TRBD2 matching 7 bases. The CDR3 extends over 15 amino acids. Per germline, CDR1 SGHNT and CDR2 YYREEE (reference sequence). The V gene end was trimmed by 4 bases and the J gene end by 2 bases; junction bases not matched to a gene: 9.

This chain uses TRBV5-4 with TRBJ2-5, with 12 bases identical to TRBD2. J lost 4 bases, V lost 0 bases, and 1 base had no gene match. Germline V CDR1 and CDR2: SGHNT, YYREEE (reference sequence). The CDR3 runs to 15 residues. The CDR3, as DNA: TGTGCCAGCAGCTTGGAACTAGCGGGGGGAGAGACCCAGTACTTC. Its protein is CASSLELAGGETQYF.

The chain combines TRBV28 with TRBJ1-2, with D possibly TRBD1 on 6 matching bases. V shed 7 bases and J shed 5 bases, with 17 bases lying between them. This CDR3 is 14 amino acids long. Germline CDR1 reads MDHEN; CDR2 reads SYDVKM. The CDR3 DNA reads as TGTGCCAGCAAGCCCGCGACAGGCTTGTATGGCTACACCTTC. It codes for CASKPATGLYGYTF.

The V gene is TRBV18, the J gene TRBJ2-1; 7 positions agree with TRBD2. Germline CDR1 is KGHSH and CDR2 is LQKENI. The CDR3 runs to 15 residues. Trimming took 2 bases from V and 7 from J; bases not matched to a gene: 8. The CDR3 protein is CASSPGTTLSNEQFF. As DNA, the CDR3 is TGTGCCAGCTCACCAGGGACTACCCTTTCGAATGAGCAGTTCTTC. The whole variable domain, filled in from reference TRBV18 and TRBJ2-1, reads NAGVMQNPRHLVRRRGQEARLRCSPMKGHSHVYWYRQLPEEGLKFMVYLQKENIIDESGMPKERFSAEFPKEGPSILRIQQVVRGDSAAYFCASSPGTTLSNEQFFGPGTRLTVL.

The chain employs TRBV24-1 and TRBJ2-1, with TRBD2 identical over 10 bases. J gave up 6 bases and V 1 base, and 5 bases lay outside the gene matches. The germline V gene encodes CDR1 KGHDR and CDR2 SFDVKD. CDR3 length equals 16 residues. CDR3 protein: CATSDFRASGGNEQFF. The CDR3 DNA is TGTGCCACCAGTGATTTTAGGGCTAGCGGGGGCAATGAGCAGTTCTTC.

J is TRBJ1-6 and V is TRBV6-1, with D possibly TRBD1 on 5 matching bases. This CDR3 has 16 amino acids. Trimming removed 0 bases from V and 9 bases from J, with 15 bases in between. The germline gives CDR1 MNHNS, CDR2 SASEGT. In nucleotides, the CDR3 is TGTGCCAGCAGTGAAGCGGTGGGGGGGTTTGGTTCACCCCTCCACTTT. Translated: CASSEAVGGFGSPLHF.

This chain links TRBV29-1 with TRBJ2-2; TRBD2 aligns across 7 bases. This CDR3 comprises 16 residues. CDR1 and CDR2 (germline): SQVTM, ANQGSEA. Trimming removed 0 bases from V and 1 base from J; junction bases left unmatched: 5. DNA of the CDR3: TGCAGCGTTGAAGATCCCAAGCGGGGGAACACCGGGGAGCTGTTTTTT. This codes for CSVEDPKRGNTGELFF.

The CDR3 reads CASSQSIATSTDTQYF. In DNA form, the CDR3 reads TGCGCCAGCAGCCAGAGTATAGCGACTAGCACAGATACGCAGTATTTT. This chain links TRBV4-1 with TRBJ2-3; possible D gene TRBD2, 5 bases. Trimming removed 3 bases from V and 0 bases from J, with 13 bases in between. The germline CDR1 and CDR2 sequences are MGHRA and YSYEKL. CDR3 size: 16 residues.

The rearrangement uses TRBV12-5 and TRBJ2-1, with 10 bases that match TRBD2. Germline-derived CDR1 and CDR2 are LGHNT and FRNRAP. The CDR3 is 15 residues long. With V trimmed by 7 bases and J by 5 bases, 8 bases remained unmatched. The CDR3 region has the DNA TGTGCTAGTGCTCGAGGACTAGCGGAGAACAATGAGCAGTTCTTC. It codes for CASARGLAENNEQFF.

The chain uses TRBV6-5 and TRBJ1-1, with TRBD1 matching over 7 bases. Germline lookup yields CDR1 MNHEY and CDR2 SVGAGI. The CDR3 contains 14 residues. J was trimmed by 0 bases and V by 6 bases; bases with no gene match: 4. The CDR3: CASRLGQLNTEAFF. CDR3 coding DNA: TGTGCCAGCAGGTTGGGACAGTTGAACACTGAAGCTTTCTTT.

CDR3 residues: CASSLAPGTGDHGYTF. The CDR3 DNA reads TGCGCCAGCAGCTTGGCCCCCGGGACAGGGGATCATGGCTACACCTTC. This chain uses TRBV5-1 with TRBJ1-2, with 10 bases fitting TRBD1. The junction had 8 bases not matched to a gene; V was cut back by 0 bases and J by 6 bases. CDR3 size: 16 residues. The germline V gene has CDR1 SGHRS and CDR2 YFSETQ.

The V call is TRBV12-3 or TRBV12-4, the J call TRBJ1-1, with a possible D match to TRBD1 (5 bases). The V end was cut by 5 bases, the J end by 8 bases, with 15 bases between. The CDR3 sequence is 13 residues long. This CDR3 is CASSPSPTAEAFF. CDR3 DNA: TGTGCCAGCAGTCCATCCCCGACAGCGGAAGCTTTCTTT.

The rearrangement uses TRBV30 and TRBJ1-1; perhaps TRBD1 as D (6 bases). V lost 8 bases, J lost 2 bases, and 15 bases lay in between. CDR1 is GTSNPN, CDR2 SVGIG, per germline (reference sequence). The CDR3 has 13 residues. In nucleotides, the CDR3 is TGTGCCGCTGACAGGAAAATAAACACTGAAGCTTTCTTT. Its protein product is CAADRKINTEAFF. Drawing the rest from reference TRBV30 and TRBJ1-1, the complete variable domain is SQTIHQWPATLVQPVGSPLSLECTVEGTSNPNLYWYRQAAGRGLQLLFYSVGIGQISSEVPQNLSASRPQDRQFILSSKKLLLSDSGFYLCAADRKINTEAFFGQGTRLTVV.

J is TRBJ2-3 and V is TRBV27, with 7 bases identical to TRBD1. V lost 4 bases, J lost 0 bases, and 7 bases stayed unmatched. This CDR3 region has 16 residues. Germline CDR1 reads MNHEY; CDR2 reads SMNVEV (reference sequence). CDR3 residues: CASSSRQGKSTDTQYF. In DNA, the CDR3 is TGTGCCAGCAGTTCGAGACAGGGAAAAAGCACAGATACGCAGTATTTT.

The J gene is TRBJ1-4, the V gene TRBV28, with D possibly matching TRBD1 (5 bases). The CDR3 length is 15 residues. Germline V gene sequence: CDR1 MDHEN, CDR2 SYDVKM. Trimming stripped 4 bases from V and 4 bases from J, with 13 bases between. CDR3 coding DNA: TGTGCCAGCAGTTCCATACTTGACAGTAATGAAAAACTGTTTTTT. Translated, it gives CASSSILDSNEKLFF.

The rearrangement links TRBV27 to TRBJ1-2; possibly TRBD1 for D (5 bases). V was pared by 6 bases and J by 0 bases, with 11 bases between. Germline CDR1 reads MNHEY; CDR2 reads SMNVEV (reference sequence). The CDR3 extends over 14 amino acids. Here the CDR3 DNA reads TGTGCCAGCAGCGCAGGGCCAGCTAACTATGGCTACACCTTC. It specifies CASSAGPANYGYTF.

Only one count was recorded for this clone. The J gene is TRBJ2-1, the V gene TRBV28; tentative D call: TRBD1 (5 bases). CDR1 MDHEN and CDR2 SYDVKM come from the germline V gene. The CDR3 is made up of 12 amino acids. V dropped 1 base and J dropped 11 bases, with 9 bases sitting between them. The CDR3 is CASSLLGLKQFF. The CDR3 DNA sequence: TGTGCCAGCAGTTTATTGGGGCTAAAGCAGTTCTTC.

DNA of the CDR3: TGTGCCAGCAGCTTAGCGAGGAGACTACCTAGCACCGGGGAGCTGTTTTTT. It encodes CASSLARRLPSTGELFF. V is TRBV7-9 and J is TRBJ2-2; D perhaps matches TRBD2 (5 bases). Germline V gene lookup returns CDR1 SEHNR and CDR2 FQNEAQ (reference sequence). Deletions cut 0 bases from V and 4 bases from J, with 15 bases between. The CDR3 has 17 residues.

This clone was detected only a few times. V is TRBV20-1 and J is TRBJ2-7; possible D gene TRBD2, 5 bases. The CDR3 consists of 11 residues. CDR1 and CDR2 (germline): DFQATT, SNEGSKA (reference sequence). V was cut by 3 bases and J by 8 bases, with 11 bases left in between. CDR3 coding DNA: TGCAGTGCTAGGGGTAGCGAGCAGCAGTACTTC. Its translation is CSARGSEQQYF.

This chain links TRBV27 with TRBJ2-1; possible D gene TRBD2, 7 bases. The V end lost 0 bases, the J end lost 7 bases, and 13 bases lay between the germline ends. Germline V gives CDR1 MNHEY, CDR2 SMNVEV (reference sequence). The CDR3 is 15 residues long. The CDR3 reads CASSLSGGAGNEQFF. CDR3 DNA sequence: TGTGCCAGCAGTTTATCTGGGGGGGCTGGTAATGAGCAGTTCTTC.

In DNA, the CDR3 is TGCGCCAGCAGCTTGGAAGGGGCGGGGTACACTGAAGCTTTCTTT. Encoded protein: CASSLEGAGYTEAFF. The genes are TRBV5-1 and TRBJ1-1; weak D call: TRBD1 (5 bases). Germline values: CDR1 SGHRS, CDR2 YFSETQ. The CDR3 is 15 residues long. Trimming cost V 0 bases and J 3 bases, with 12 bases left between them.

J is TRBJ2-5 and V is TRBV3-1 (or the pseudogene TRBV3-2); D call uncertain. Trimming left V 1 base short and J 2 bases short, with 14 bases between. This CDR3 is built from 16 residues. The germline V gene has CDR1 LGHDT and CDR2 YNNKEL (reference sequence). The CDR3 coding sequence is TGTGCCAGCAGCCAAGCTGTACAGAGTTATCAAGAGACCCAGTACTTC. It codes for CASSQAVQSYQETQYF.